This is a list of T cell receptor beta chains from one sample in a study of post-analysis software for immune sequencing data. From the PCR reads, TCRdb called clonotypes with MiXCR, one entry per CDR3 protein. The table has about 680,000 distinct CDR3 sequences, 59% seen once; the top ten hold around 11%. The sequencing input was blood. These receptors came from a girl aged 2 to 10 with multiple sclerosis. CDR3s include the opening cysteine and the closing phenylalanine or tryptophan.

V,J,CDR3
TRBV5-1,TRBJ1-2,CASSLAQGLDGYTF
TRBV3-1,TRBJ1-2,CASSQDPGDGYTF
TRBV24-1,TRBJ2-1,CATSDLGGNEQFF
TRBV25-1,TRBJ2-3,CASSRTGKTDTQYF
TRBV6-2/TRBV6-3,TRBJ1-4,CASRTSGTNEKLFF
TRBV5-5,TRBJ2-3,CASSLRTGGADTQYF
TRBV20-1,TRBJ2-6,CSARGAGQGYSGANVLTF
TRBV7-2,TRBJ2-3,CASSPVGSLDTQYF
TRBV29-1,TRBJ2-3,CSVESLAGKDTQYF
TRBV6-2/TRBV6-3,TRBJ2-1,CASRMGGYNEQFF
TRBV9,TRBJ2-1,CASSVATRSGLADYNEQFF
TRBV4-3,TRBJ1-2,CASSQGGHVGLRGYTF
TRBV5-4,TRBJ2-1,CASSSTSGSVYNEQFF
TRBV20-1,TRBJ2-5,CSARGAGGQETQYF
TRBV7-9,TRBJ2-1,CASSLVGGEGRSYNEQFF
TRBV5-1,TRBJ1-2,CASSSGQAEDYTF
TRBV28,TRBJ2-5,CASSPTSGEEETQYF
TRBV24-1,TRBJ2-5,CATSDPRTGVGTQYF
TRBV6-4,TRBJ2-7,CASSDLGTSNEQYF
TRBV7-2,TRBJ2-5,CASSLVAGGEETQYF
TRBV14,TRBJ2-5,CASSRQRGLQETQYF
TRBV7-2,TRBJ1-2,CASSPPARPYGYTF
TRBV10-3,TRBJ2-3,CVISGGGRTSTDTQYF
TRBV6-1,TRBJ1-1,CASTQMDTEAFF
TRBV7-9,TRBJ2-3,CASGGLYRDSKGTDTQYF
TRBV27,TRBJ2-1,CASSWEGTYNEQFF
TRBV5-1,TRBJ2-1,CASSLDGTGAPEQFF
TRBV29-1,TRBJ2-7,CSRRGRGEQYF
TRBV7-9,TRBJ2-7,CASSPQGAPHEQYF
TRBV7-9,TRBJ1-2,CASSSHSLRASNYGYTF
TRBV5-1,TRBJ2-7,CASSRRREGDEQYF
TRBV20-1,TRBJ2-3,CSAPAVMGRAGGDTQYF
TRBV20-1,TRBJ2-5,CSARRASGLQETQYF
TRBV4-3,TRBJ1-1,CASSQGANTEAFF
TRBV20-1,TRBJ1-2,CSAGTGAVSGYTF
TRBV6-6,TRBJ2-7,CASSDRNFYEQYF
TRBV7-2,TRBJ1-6,CASTQGDRSSPLHF
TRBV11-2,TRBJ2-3,CASSPWTSGNADTQYF
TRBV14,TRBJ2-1,CASSQPGRYEQFF
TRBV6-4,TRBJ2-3,CASRNRARTDTQYF
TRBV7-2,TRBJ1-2,CASSTDWGGYTF
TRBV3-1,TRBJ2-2,CASSQGVGGELFF
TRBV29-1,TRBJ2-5,CSVDGQGVLETQYF
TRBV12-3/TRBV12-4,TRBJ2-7,CASSLAGGQAYEQYF
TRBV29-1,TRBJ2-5,CSVEDPSQEEETQYF
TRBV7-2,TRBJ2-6,CASSDPSGGASGAGANVLTF
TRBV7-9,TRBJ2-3,CASSLDGNTDTQYF
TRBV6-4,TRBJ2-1,CASSDGPNKFF
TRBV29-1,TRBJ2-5,CSVEERTLGETQYF
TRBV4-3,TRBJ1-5,CASSQEADQPQHF
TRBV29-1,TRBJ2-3,CSVDLGGGFTDTQYF
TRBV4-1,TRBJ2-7,CTSSHPTSGYEQYF